Each of the 6 T cell receptor beta chains below was sequenced from the same sample in a study of blood T cells in healthy people across ages. Alongside a J-beta primer mix, a sample-barcoded 5' primer served in a second PCR lasting about 7 to 11 cycles. TCRdb recomputed calls from the 5' RACE reads with MiXCR, one row per CDR3 protein. The data contain around 790,000 distinct CDR3 sequences, approximately 44% of them singletons. Sequencing was performed on blood. These receptors originate from a man aged 60 to 69 in good health.

The chain couples TRBV6-1 to TRBJ1-3, with D unresolved. CDR3 size: 16 residues. V was trimmed by 3 bases and J by 7 bases, leaving 19 bases between them. Germline assignment: CDR1 MNHNS and CDR2 SASEGT. The CDR3 DNA is TGTGCCAGCAGTGACGGTCTCCGGCCCTCGCGGAACACCATATATTTT. Translated: CASSDGLRPSRNTIYF.

CDR3 nucleotide sequence: TGTGCCAGCAGCCCCCGGGCAGGGGGGGCCAACAATGAGCAGTTCTTC. It encodes CASSPRAGGANNEQFF. V and J are TRBV7-9 and TRBJ2-1; D may be TRBD1 or TRBD2 (7 bases each). The germline gives CDR1 SEHNR, CDR2 FQNEAQ (reference sequence). CDR3 length: 16 amino acids. Trimming left V 5 bases short and J 5 bases short, with 19 bases between.

This clonotype was observed a handful of times. The chain carries TRBV3-1 and TRBJ1-2, with D perhaps matching TRBD1 (6 bases). V was cut by 0 bases and J by 7 bases, with 9 bases left in between. This CDR3 is 13 amino acids long. Germline CDR1 and CDR2: LGHDT and YNNKEL (reference sequence). The CDR3 here is CASSQEGGLGYTF. CDR3 nucleotide sequence: TGTGCCAGCAGCCAAGAGGGGGGGCTTGGCTACACCTTC.

The chain uses TRBV25-1 and TRBJ2-3; D unresolved. The CDR3 is 14 amino acids. V was trimmed by 2 bases and J by 2 bases, leaving 8 bases between them. Germline assignment: CDR1 MGHDK and CDR2 SYGVNS. CDR3 residues: CASSETTSTDTQYF. The CDR3 bases are TGTGCCAGCAGTGAAACGACTTCCACAGATACGCAGTATTTT. Full variable domain (outside the CDR3, taken from reference TRBV25-1 and TRBJ2-3): EADIYQTPRYLVIGTGKKITLECSQTMGHDKMYWYQQDPGMELHLIHYSYGVNSTEKGDLSSESTVSRIRTEHFPLTLESARPSHTSQYLCASSETTSTDTQYFGPGTRLTVL.

Only one count was recorded for this clonotype. The V call is TRBV3-1, the J call TRBJ1-2; D perhaps matches TRBD1 (6 bases). The CDR3 spans 16 residues. Germline CDR1 reads LGHDT; CDR2 reads YNNKEL (reference sequence). V was clipped by 1 base and J by 4 bases, with 16 bases between them. Here the CDR3 DNA reads TGTGCCAGCAGCCAAGTCAGGGGAGGGTTGAGCTATGGCTACACCTTC. Protein: CASSQVRGGLSYGYTF.

J is TRBJ1-2 and V is TRBV12-3 or TRBV12-4; the D gene is possibly TRBD1 (6 bases). Trimming shortened V by 5 bases and J by 4 bases, and 14 bases separated the two germline ends. This CDR3 is 14 amino acids long. This CDR3 reads CASSPWGGSYGYTF. The CDR3 nucleotides read TGTGCCAGCAGTCCTTGGGGGGGCAGCTATGGCTACACCTTC.